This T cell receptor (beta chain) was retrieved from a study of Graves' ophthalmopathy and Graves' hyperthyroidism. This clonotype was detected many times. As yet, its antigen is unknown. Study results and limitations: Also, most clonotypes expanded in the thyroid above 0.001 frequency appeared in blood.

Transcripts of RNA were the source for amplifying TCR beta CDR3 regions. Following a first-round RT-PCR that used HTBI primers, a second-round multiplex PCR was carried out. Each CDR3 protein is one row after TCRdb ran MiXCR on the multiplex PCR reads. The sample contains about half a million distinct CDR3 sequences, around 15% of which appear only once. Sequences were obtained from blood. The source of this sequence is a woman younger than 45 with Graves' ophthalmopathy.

The CDR3 region has the DNA TGTGCCAGCAGTGAATTGGGGCGATGGGGCTACACCTTC. It codes for CASSELGRWGYTF. J is TRBJ1-2 and V is TRBV25-1; D is possibly TRBD1 (5 bases). The germline CDR1 and CDR2 sequences are MGHDK and SYGVNS. V lost 1 base and J 8 bases, leaving 11 bases between the germline ends. The CDR3 has 13 amino acids.